This T cell receptor beta chain was identified during a study of blood T cell repertoires in COVID-19. Study summary: The United States, Italy and Spain supplied acute and convalescent COVID-19 samples. Sources were T cells, B-cell-depleted T cells, or PBMCs; the material itself was cDNA or gDNA.

The trim removed 7 bases at V and 0 bases at J, leaving 6 bases unmatched. This CDR3 has 15 amino acids. Germline lookup yields CDR1 SNHLY and CDR2 FYNNEI. As originally analysed: Reference gene primer amplification gave nucleated cell count estimates. Libraries were prepared by immunoSEQ multiplex PCR; TCRdb keeps only in-frame clonotypes and omits some of them. V and J calls and clone size are those listed in that table; D and trimming were worked out from the DNA. The sample yields about 47,000 clones, approximately 84% seen once. V usage is TRBV2 and J usage is TRBJ2-3, with 8 bases that match TRBD2. The origin of this receptor is a man aged 50 or older with acute or convalescent COVID-19. Sequencing was carried out using peripheral blood. In DNA form, the CDR3 reads TGTGCCAGCACCCCCGGGACTAGTAGCACAGATACGCAGTATTTT. This encodes CASTPGTSSTDTQYF.